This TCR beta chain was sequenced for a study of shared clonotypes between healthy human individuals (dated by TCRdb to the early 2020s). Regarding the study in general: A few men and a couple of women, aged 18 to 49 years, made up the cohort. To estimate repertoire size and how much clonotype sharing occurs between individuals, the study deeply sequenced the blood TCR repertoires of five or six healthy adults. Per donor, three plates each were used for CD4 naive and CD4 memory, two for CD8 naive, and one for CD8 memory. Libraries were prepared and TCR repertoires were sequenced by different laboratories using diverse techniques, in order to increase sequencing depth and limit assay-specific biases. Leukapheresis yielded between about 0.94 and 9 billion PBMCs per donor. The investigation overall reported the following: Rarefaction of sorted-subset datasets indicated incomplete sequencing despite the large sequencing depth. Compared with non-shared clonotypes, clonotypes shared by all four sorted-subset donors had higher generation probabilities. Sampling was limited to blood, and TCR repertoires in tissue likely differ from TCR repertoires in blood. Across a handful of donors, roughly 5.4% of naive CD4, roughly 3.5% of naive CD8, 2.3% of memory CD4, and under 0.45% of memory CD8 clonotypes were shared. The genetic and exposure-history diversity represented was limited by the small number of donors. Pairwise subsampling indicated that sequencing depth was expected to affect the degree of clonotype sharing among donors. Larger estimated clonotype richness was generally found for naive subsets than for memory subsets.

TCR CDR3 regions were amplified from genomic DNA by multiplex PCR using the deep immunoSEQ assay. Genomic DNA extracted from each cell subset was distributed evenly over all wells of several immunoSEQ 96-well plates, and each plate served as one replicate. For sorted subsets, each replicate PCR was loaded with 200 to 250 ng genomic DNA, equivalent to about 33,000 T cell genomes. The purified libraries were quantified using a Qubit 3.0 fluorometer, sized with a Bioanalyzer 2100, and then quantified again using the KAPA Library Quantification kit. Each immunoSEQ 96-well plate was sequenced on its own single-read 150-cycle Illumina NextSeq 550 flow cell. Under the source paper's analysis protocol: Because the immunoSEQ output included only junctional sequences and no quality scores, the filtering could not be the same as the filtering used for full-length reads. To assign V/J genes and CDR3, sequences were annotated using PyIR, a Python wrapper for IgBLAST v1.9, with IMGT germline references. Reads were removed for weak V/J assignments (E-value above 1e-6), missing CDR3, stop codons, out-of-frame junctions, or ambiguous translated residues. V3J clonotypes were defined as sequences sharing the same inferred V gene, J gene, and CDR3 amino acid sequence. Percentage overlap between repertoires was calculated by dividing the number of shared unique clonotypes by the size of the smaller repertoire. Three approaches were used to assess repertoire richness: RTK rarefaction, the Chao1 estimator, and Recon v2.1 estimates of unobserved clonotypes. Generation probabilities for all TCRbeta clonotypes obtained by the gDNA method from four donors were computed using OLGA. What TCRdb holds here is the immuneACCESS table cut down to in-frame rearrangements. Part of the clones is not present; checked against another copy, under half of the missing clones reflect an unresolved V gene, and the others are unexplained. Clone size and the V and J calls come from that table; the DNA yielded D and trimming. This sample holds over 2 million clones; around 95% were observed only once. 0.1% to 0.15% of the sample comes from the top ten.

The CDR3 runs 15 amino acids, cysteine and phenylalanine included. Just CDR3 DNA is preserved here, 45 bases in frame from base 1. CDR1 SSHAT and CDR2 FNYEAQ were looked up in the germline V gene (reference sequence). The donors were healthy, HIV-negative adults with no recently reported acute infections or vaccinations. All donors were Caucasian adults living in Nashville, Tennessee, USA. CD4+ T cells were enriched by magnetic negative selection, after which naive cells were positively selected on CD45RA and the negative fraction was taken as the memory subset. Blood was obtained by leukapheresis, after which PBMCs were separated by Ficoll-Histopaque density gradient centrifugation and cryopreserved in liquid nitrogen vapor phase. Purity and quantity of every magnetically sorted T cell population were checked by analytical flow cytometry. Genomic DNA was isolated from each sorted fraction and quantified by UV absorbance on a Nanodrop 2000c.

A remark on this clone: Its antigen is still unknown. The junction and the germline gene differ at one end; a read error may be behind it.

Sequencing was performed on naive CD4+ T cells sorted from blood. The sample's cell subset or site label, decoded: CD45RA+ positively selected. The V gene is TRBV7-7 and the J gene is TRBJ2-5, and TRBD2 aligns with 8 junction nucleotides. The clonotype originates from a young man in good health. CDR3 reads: CASSLIAGGRETQYF. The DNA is TGTGCTAGCAGCTTAATCGCGGGAGGTCGGGAGACCCAGTACTTC.